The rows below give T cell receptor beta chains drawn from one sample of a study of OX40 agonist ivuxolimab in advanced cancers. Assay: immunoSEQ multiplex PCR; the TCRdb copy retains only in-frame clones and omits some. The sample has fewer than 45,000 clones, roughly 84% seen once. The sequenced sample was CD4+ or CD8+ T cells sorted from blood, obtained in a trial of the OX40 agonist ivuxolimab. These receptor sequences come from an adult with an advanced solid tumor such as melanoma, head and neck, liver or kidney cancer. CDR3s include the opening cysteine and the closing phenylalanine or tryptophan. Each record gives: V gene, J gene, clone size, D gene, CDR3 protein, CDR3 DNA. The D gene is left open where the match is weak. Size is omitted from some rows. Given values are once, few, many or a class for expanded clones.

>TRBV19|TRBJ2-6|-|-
CASSILGSGANVLTF
TGTGCCAGTAGTATTCTGGGATCTGGGGCCAACGTCCTGACTTTC
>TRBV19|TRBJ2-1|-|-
CASRGSLALYNEQFF
TGTGCCAGTAGGGGTAGCCTAGCTCTATACAATGAGCAGTTCTTC
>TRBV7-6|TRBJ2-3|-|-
CASSLELGLGSDTQYF
TGTGCCAGCAGCTTAGAGTTAGGCCTGGGGTCAGATACGCAGTATTTT
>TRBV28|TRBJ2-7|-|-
CASSFSPGSYEQYF
TGTGCCAGCAGTTTTTCTCCAGGCTCCTACGAGCAGTACTTC
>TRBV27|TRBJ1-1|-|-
CASSLGGGREAFF
TGTGCCAGCAGTTTGGGAGGGGGGCGTGAAGCTTTCTTT
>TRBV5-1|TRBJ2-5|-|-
CASSLVVWGAETQYF
TGCGCCAGCAGCTTGGTCGTCTGGGGGGCGGAGACCCAGTACTTC
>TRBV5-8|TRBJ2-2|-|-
CASSLTGQYTGELFF
TGTGCCAGCAGCTTGACAGGGCAGTACACCGGGGAGCTGTTTTTT
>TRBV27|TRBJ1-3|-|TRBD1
CASSKYGARTGFPISGNTIYF
TGTGCCAGCAGCAAATATGGGGCGAGGACAGGTTTCCCCATTTCTGGAAACACCATATATTTT
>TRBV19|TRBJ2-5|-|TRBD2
CASSMITSGSRRETQYF
TGTGCCAGTAGTATGATTACTAGCGGGAGTCGTCGGGAGACCCAGTACTTC
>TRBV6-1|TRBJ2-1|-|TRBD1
CASSEFRTGLFGDNEQFF
TGTGCCAGCAGTGAATTCAGGACAGGGTTATTCGGGGACAATGAGCAGTTCTTC
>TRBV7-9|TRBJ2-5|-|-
CATLDSQETQYF
TGTGCCACCTTGGACAGCCAAGAGACCCAGTACTTC
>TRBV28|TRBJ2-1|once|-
CASRLGVLVRNNEQFF
TGTGCCAGCAGGCTGGGAGTCCTGGTCCGAAACAATGAGCAGTTCTTC
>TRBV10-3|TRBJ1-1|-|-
CAISESFTNTEAFF
TGTGCCATCAGTGAGTCGTTCACGAACACTGAAGCTTTCTTT
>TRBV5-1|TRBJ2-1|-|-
CASSLWLSSYNEQFF
TGCGCCAGCAGCTTGTGGTTGAGCTCCTACAATGAGCAGTTCTTC
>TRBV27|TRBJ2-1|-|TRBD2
CASSFVPGLAGYNEQFF
TGTGCCAGCAGTTTTGTGCCGGGACTAGCGGGGTACAATGAGCAGTTCTTC
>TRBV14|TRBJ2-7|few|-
CASSPTYYEQYF
TGTGCCAGCAGCCCCACTTATTACGAGCAGTACTTC
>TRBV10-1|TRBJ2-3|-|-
CASSESGEASTQYF
TGCGCCAGCAGTGAGTCGGGGGAGGCCTCGACGCAGTATTTT
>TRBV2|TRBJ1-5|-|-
CASSHTGFSNQPQHF
TGTGCCAGCAGCCACACTGGCTTTAGCAATCAGCCCCAGCATTTT
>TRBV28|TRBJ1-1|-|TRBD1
CATIRTGMNTEAFF
TGTGCCACCATTCGGACAGGGATGAACACTGAAGCTTTCTTT
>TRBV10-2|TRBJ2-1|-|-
CASSESTAGTEQFF
TGCGCCAGCAGTGAGTCGACGGCCGGGACCGAGCAGTTCTTC
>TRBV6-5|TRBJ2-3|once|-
CASSYFLGQTTDTQYF
TGTGCCAGCAGTTATTTTCTTGGACAGACCACAGATACGCAGTATTTT
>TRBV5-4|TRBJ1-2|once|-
CASSPNRGDGYTF
TGTGCCAGCAGTCCAAATCGGGGGGATGGCTACACCTTC
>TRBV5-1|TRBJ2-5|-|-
CASSSAGQETQYF
TGCGCCAGCAGCTCGGCAGGACAAGAGACCCAGTACTTC
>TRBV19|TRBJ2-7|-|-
CASSIEVGYEQYF
TGTGCCAGTAGTATCGAGGTTGGGTACGAGCAGTACTTC
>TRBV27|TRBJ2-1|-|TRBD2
CASSFHPLAENNNEQFF
TGTGCCAGCAGTTTCCACCCCCTAGCGGAGAATAACAATGAGCAGTTCTTC
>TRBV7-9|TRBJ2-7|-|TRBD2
CASSSRTEGLAGVPYEQYF
TGTGCCAGCAGCTCCCGAACCGAGGGACTAGCGGGAGTACCCTACGAGCAGTACTTC
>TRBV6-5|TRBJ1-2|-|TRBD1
CASRPATGGLYGYTF
TGTGCCAGCAGACCGGCTACAGGGGGCTTGTATGGCTACACCTTC
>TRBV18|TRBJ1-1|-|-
CASSPNIHGVRDESEAFF
TGTGCCAGCTCACCTAATATCCACGGCGTCAGGGACGAGTCGGAAGCTTTCTTT
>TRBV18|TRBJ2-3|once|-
CASSPPGGRQGTDTQYF
TGTGCCAGCTCACCACCGGGGGGGCGCCAGGGCACAGATACGCAGTATTTT
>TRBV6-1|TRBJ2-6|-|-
CASSELSSGANVLTF
TGTGCCAGCAGTGAACTAAGCTCTGGGGCCAACGTCCTGACTTTC
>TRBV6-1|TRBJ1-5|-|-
CASSDLGRGGNQPQHF
TGTGCCAGCAGTGATCTAGGGAGAGGGGGCAATCAGCCCCAGCATTTT
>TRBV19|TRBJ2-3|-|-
CASSTWLTGTSTDTQYF
TGTGCCAGTAGTACCTGGTTGACAGGAACTAGCACAGATACGCAGTATTTT
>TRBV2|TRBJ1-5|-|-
CASSDGPGDPGPQHF
TGTGCCAGCAGTGATGGTCCAGGGGATCCTGGGCCCCAGCATTTT
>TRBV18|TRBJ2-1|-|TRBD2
CASSLRTSGANEQFF
TGTGCCAGCTCACTGAGGACTAGCGGGGCTAATGAGCAGTTCTTC
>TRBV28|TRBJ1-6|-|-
CASSPTPIEGRPLHF
TGTGCCAGCAGCCCTACTCCGATAGAGGGTAGACCCCTCCACTTT
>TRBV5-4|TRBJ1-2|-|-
CASSQVVTGFGYTF
TGTGCCAGCAGCCAAGTCGTAACAGGATTTGGCTACACCTTC
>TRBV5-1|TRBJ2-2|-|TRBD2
CASSLVASGKNTGELFF
TGCGCCAGCAGCTTGGTGGCTAGCGGGAAGAACACCGGGGAGCTGTTTTTT
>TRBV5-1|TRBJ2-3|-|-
CASSSGDRTDTQYF
TGCGCCAGCAGCTCCGGGGATCGCACAGATACGCAGTATTTT
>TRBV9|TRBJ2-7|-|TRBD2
CASSPQTSGLEQYF
TGTGCCAGCAGCCCCCAGACTAGCGGGCTGGAGCAGTACTTC
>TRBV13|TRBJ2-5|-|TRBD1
CASGTEETQYF
TGTGCCAGCGGGACAGAAGAGACCCAGTACTTC
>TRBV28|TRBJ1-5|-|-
CASSLQSFDQPQHF
TGTGCCAGCAGTTTACAGTCTTTTGATCAGCCCCAGCATTTT
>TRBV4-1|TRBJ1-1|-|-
CASSQTPSLQAEAFF
TGCGCCAGCAGCCAAACACCCTCTTTACAGGCAGAAGCTTTCTTT
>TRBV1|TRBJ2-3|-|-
CTSSQGGSTDTQYF
TGCACCAGCAGCCAAGGGGGGAGCACAGATACGCAGTATTTT
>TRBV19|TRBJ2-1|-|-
CASSRLVGVEQFF
TGTGCCAGTAGTAGACTAGTCGGTGTCGAGCAGTTCTTC
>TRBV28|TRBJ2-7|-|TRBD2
CASSLKFRTSGSYEQYF
TGTGCCAGCAGTTTGAAGTTCAGGACTAGCGGTTCCTACGAGCAGTACTTC
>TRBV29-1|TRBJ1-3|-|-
CSVERGVSGNTIYF
TGCAGCGTTGAGAGGGGAGTATCTGGAAACACCATATATTTT
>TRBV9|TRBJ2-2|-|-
CASSVGESPGELFF
TGTGCCAGCAGCGTAGGTGAGAGCCCCGGGGAGCTGTTTTTT
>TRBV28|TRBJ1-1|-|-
CASRLQGTEAFF
TGTGCCAGCAGACTACAGGGCACTGAAGCTTTCTTT